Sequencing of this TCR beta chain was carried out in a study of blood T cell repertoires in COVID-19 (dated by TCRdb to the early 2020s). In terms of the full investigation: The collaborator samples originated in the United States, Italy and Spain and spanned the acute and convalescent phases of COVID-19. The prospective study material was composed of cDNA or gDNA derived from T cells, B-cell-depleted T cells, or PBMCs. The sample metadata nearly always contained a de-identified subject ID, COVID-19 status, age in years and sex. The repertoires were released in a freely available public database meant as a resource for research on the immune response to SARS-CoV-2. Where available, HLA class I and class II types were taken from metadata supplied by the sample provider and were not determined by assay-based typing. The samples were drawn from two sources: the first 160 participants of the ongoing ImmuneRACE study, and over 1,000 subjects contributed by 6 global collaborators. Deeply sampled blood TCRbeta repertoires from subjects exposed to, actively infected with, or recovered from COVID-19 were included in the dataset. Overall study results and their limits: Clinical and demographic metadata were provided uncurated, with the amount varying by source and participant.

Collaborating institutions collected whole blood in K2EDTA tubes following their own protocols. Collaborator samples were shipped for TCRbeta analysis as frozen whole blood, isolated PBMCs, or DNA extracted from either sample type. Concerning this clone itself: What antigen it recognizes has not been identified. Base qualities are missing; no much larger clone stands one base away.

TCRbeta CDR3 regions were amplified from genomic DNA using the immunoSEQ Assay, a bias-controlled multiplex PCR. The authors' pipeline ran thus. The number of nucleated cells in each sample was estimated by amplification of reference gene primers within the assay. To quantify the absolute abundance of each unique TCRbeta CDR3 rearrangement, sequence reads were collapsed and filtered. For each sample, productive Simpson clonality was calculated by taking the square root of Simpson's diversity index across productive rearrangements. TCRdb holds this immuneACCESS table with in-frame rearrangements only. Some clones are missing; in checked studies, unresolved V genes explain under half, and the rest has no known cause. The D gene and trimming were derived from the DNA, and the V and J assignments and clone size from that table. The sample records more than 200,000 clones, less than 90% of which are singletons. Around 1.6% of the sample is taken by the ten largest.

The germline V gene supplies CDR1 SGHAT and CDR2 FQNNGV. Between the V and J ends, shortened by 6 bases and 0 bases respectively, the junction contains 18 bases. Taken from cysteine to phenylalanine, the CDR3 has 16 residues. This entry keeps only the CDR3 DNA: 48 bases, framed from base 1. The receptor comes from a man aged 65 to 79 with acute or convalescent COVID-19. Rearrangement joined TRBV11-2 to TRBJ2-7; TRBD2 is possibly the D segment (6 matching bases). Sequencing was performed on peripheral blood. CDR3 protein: CASSSRFAGSSYEQYF. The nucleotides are TGTGCCAGCAGTTCTCGTTTTGCGGGGAGCTCCTACGAGCAGTACTTC.